This T cell receptor beta chain was recovered during a study of blood T cell repertoires in COVID-19. Study at large: Specimens from acute and convalescent COVID-19 originated in the United States, Italy and Spain.

The study drew participants aged about 18 to 95 years from roughly 25 US areas. In assigning cohorts, the study relied on participant-reported clinical history. Individuals in the exposed group had encountered a COVID-19 case within 2 weeks preceding study entry. This table comes from immunoSEQ multiplex PCR, and its TCRdb copy is limited to in-frame clones, with some not included. The profile shows 260,000 or so clones, around 82% of them singletons. The J segment lost 7 bases and the V segment lost 1 base, leaving 6 bases of the junction unmatched. CDR1 and CDR2 (germline): SEHNR, FQNEAQ (reference sequence). CDR3 length: 14 amino acids.

The TCR sequence derives from a woman aged 40-49 years who had been exposed to COVID-19. The sequenced material came from PBMCs or T cells enriched from blood (not recorded which). J is TRBJ1-2 and V is TRBV7-9; TRBD1 aligns across 7 bases. The CDR3 here is CASSLEGGYSGYTF. CDR3 sequence (DNA): TGTGCCAGCAGCTTAGAAGGGGGCTATAGTGGCTACACCTTC. Filled out from reference TRBV7-9 and TRBJ1-2, the complete variable domain reads DTGVSQNPRHKITKRGQNVTFRCDPISEHNRLYWYRQTLGQGPEFLTYFQNEAQLEKSRLLSDRFSAERPKGSFSTLEIQRTEQGDSAMYLCASSLEGGYSGYTFGSGTRLTVV.